The clone carrying this T cell receptor beta chain was counted once. The source of the sample is a study of blood T cell repertoires in COVID-19. Across the study: Both acute and convalescent COVID-19 samples were obtained from the United States, Italy and Spain. PBMCs, B-cell-depleted T cells, or T cells were the source of the cDNA or gDNA that made up the material.

The V and J ends lost 2 bases and 3 bases, in that order; junction bases with no gene match: 3. CDR3 length equals 15 residues. Germline V gene data show CDR1 as KGHSH and CDR2 as LQKENI. In the original workflow: Reference gene primer amplification gave estimated nucleated cell counts. Repertoires were generated with immunoSEQ multiplex PCR, while TCRdb's copy carries only in-frame clones and drops some. From that table come the V and J calls and clone size; the DNA was used to work out D and trimming. The data contain 170,000 or so clones, roughly 80% of them seen just once; the ten biggest clones take up 14%.

Input material: peripheral blood. The chain is built from TRBV18 and TRBJ2-1; the match to TRBD2 covers 8 bases. This TCR was sampled from a man between 18 and 35 years old with active or convalescent COVID-19. The CDR3 here is CASSPSREVYNEQFF. For the CDR3, the DNA is TGTGCCAGCTCACCATCGCGGGAGGTCTACAATGAGCAGTTCTTC.